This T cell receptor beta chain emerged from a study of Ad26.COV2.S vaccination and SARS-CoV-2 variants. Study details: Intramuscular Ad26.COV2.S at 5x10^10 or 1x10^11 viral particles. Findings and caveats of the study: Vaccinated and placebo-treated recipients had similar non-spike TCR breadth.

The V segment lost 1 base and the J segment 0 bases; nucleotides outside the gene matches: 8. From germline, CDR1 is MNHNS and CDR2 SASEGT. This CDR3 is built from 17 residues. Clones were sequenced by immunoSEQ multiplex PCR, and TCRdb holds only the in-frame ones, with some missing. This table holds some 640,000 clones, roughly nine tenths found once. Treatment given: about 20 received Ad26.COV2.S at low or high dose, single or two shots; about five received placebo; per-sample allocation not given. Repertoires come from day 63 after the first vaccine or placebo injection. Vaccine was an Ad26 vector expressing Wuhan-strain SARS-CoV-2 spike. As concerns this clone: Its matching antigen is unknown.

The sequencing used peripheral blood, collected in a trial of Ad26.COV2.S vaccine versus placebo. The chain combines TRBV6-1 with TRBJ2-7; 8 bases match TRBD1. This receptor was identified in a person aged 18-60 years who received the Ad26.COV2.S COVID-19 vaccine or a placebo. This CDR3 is CASSEEPTGVGSYEQYF. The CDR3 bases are TGTGCCAGCAGTGAAGAGCCGACAGGGGTAGGCTCCTACGAGCAGTACTTC.